The rows below give T cell receptor beta chains drawn from one sample of a study of OX40 agonist ivuxolimab in advanced cancers. Only in-frame clones appear in the TCRdb table, and some are missing; sequencing was by immunoSEQ multiplex PCR. The sample has about 25,000 clones; 80% to 90% are singletons. Sequencing used CD4+ or CD8+ T cells sorted from blood, obtained in a trial of the OX40 agonist ivuxolimab. The receptors originated from an adult with an advanced solid tumor such as melanoma, head and neck, liver or kidney cancer. CDR3s include the opening cysteine and the closing phenylalanine or tryptophan. The D gene is left open where the match is weak. The listing skips clone size in some rows; elsewhere it reads once, few, many or a size class.

V gene	clone size	D gene	J gene	CDR3 protein	CDR3 DNA
TRBV15	-	-	TRBJ2-1	CATSRDRLAVGNFEQFF	TGTGCCACCAGCAGAGATCGTCTAGCAGTGGGCAATTTTGAGCAGTTCTTC
TRBV5-6	-	-	TRBJ1-1	CASSSDLRPQAFF	TGTGCCAGCAGCTCGGACCTCAGACCCCAAGCTTTCTTT
TRBV7-3	once	-	TRBJ2-7	CAAEEGALFHEQYF	TGTGCCGCCGAGGAGGGGGCTTTGTTCCACGAGCAGTACTTC
TRBV5-4	-	-	TRBJ2-7	CASSLGEQYEQYF	TGTGCCAGCAGCTTGGGGGAACAGTACGAGCAGTACTTC
TRBV5-6	once	-	TRBJ2-6	CASTTGPPSGANVLTF	TGTGCCAGCACCACAGGGCCCCCCTCTGGGGCCAACGTCCTGACTTTC
TRBV7-9	-	-	TRBJ2-7	CASSPVVGSGEQYF	TGTGCCAGCAGCCCGGTCGTAGGATCAGGCGAGCAGTACTTC
TRBV6-5	-	-	TRBJ1-1	CASSYRGNTEAFF	TGTGCCAGCAGTTATAGGGGGAACACTGAAGCTTTCTTT
TRBV28	-	-	TRBJ2-3	CATQARDRLTDTQYF	TGTGCCACCCAGGCCAGGGACCGGCTAACAGATACGCAGTATTTT
TRBV27	-	TRBD2	TRBJ2-3	CASSLLAGATDTQYF	TGTGCCAGCAGTTTGTTAGCGGGAGCGACAGATACGCAGTATTTT
TRBV27	once	-	TRBJ2-5	CASSLTRGLQETQYF	TGTGCCAGCAGTTTAACGCGGGGTCTCCAAGAGACCCAGTACTTC
TRBV7-3	-	-	TRBJ2-3	CASSTLGPDTQYF	TGTGCCAGCAGCACCCTGGGCCCAGATACGCAGTATTTT
TRBV27	-	-	TRBJ1-1	CASSIRDKYTEAFF	TGTGCCAGCAGTATCCGGGACAAGTACACTGAAGCTTTCTTT
TRBV14	-	-	TRBJ1-1	CASSQAVEGTEAFF	TGTGCCAGCAGCCAAGCCGTCGAAGGAACTGAAGCTTTCTTT
TRBV11-3	-	-	TRBJ2-1	CASSNRDYNEQFF	TGTGCCAGCAGCAACCGGGACTACAATGAGCAGTTCTTC
TRBV4-2	-	TRBD2	TRBJ2-1	CASREREGRPYNEQFF	TGTGCCAGCAGGGAGCGGGAGGGCCGCCCCTACAATGAGCAGTTCTTC
TRBV21-1	once	-	TRBJ2-3	CASSKAHRVGTDTQYF	TGTGCCAGCAGCAAAGCTCACAGGGTGGGTACAGATACGCAGTATTTT
TRBV5-1	-	TRBD1	TRBJ2-5	CASSPGTEETQYF	TGCGCCAGCAGCCCCGGGACAGAAGAGACCCAGTACTTC
TRBV5-5	-	-	TRBJ2-1	CASSLVSPDNEQFF	TGTGCCAGCAGCTTGGTCTCACCAGACAATGAGCAGTTCTTC
TRBV7-8	-	TRBD2	TRBJ2-6	CASSLGRLAGGPSGANVLTF	TGTGCCAGCAGCTTAGGACGGCTAGCGGGAGGGCCTAGTGGGGCCAACGTCCTGACTTTC
TRBV7-8	-	TRBD2	TRBJ2-1	CASSLPSGGAGNEQFF	TGTGCCAGCAGCTTACCTAGCGGGGGGGCTGGCAATGAGCAGTTCTTC
TRBV6-5	-	-	TRBJ2-7	CAISEYPADEQYF	TGTGCCATCAGTGAGTACCCAGCCGACGAGCAGTACTTC
TRBV11-2	-	TRBD2	TRBJ2-2	CASKTSVNTGELFF	TGTGCCAGTAAAACTAGCGTCAACACCGGGGAGCTGTTTTTT
TRBV29-1	-	-	TRBJ1-3	CSVRLSSGNTIYF	TGCAGCGTAAGACTGAGCTCTGGAAACACCATATATTTT
TRBV10-1	few	-	TRBJ1-1	CASSKDRSRAEAFF	TGCGCCAGCAGCAAGGACAGATCGAGAGCTGAAGCTTTCTTT
TRBV29-1	-	-	TRBJ1-1	CSVEDGGTEAFF	TGCAGCGTTGAAGATGGCGGGACTGAAGCTTTCTTT
TRBV11-2	-	-	TRBJ1-2	CASSSPTRGTLYGYTF	TGTGCCAGCAGCTCACCGACGAGGGGGACCCTCTATGGCTACACCTTC
TRBV10-2	-	TRBD2	TRBJ2-1	CASSESGGGENEQFF	TGCGCCAGCAGTGAGTCTGGCGGGGGAGAGAATGAGCAGTTCTTC
TRBV10-3	-	TRBD2	TRBJ2-1	CAISEPGTSGRGGEQFF	TGTGCCATCAGTGAGCCTGGGACTAGCGGGAGGGGGGGTGAGCAGTTCTTC
TRBV9	-	TRBD2	TRBJ2-3	CASSVGSGGTDTQYF	TGTGCCAGCAGCGTAGGTTCGGGGGGAACAGATACGCAGTATTTT
TRBV28	-	-	TRBJ2-7	CASTNTLPKEYF	TGTGCCAGCACCAATACCCTCCCCAAGGAGTACTTC